These T cell receptor beta chains were read from a single sample in a study of human T cells and chemical hapten exposure. TCRdb fed the RACE reads into MiXCR, producing one record per CDR3 protein. The data show over 50,000 distinct CDR3 sequences, 9.5% to 10% seen once. Sequences were derived from whole blood, sampled in connection with sensitization to the hapten diphenylcyclopropenone (DPC). Every receptor here comes from a woman aged 30 to 39 with alopecia areata. Some clones in this sample may be carry-over from other donors' samples. Each CDR3 is given with its conserved first and last residue. Each record gives: D gene, V gene, clone size, J gene, CDR3 DNA, CDR3 protein. The D gene is left open where the match is weak. Clone size is not always given. Where it is, it says once, few, many or a class for expanded clones.

TRBD2	TRBV12-3/TRBV12-4	few	TRBJ2-5	TGTGCCAGCAGTATGGAAAAGACAGCGGGGCGCCAAGAGACCCAGTACTTC	CASSMEKTAGRQETQYF
-	TRBV20-1	-	TRBJ2-3	TGCAGTGCTGCGAGACTAGTTAGCACAGATACGCAGTATTTT	CSAARLVSTDTQYF
TRBD1	TRBV28	-	TRBJ1-6	TGTGCCAGCAGTTTCGACAGGGATTCACCCCTCCACTTT	CASSFDRDSPLHF
-	TRBV4-2	few	TRBJ2-5	TGTGCCAGCAGCCCCCTTTCCGGAGCCCAAGAGACCCAGTACTTC	CASSPLSGAQETQYF
-	TRBV6-5	-	TRBJ1-2	TGTGCCAGCAGTCCAGGACAGATCTATGGCGACACCTTC	CASSPGQIYGDTF
TRBD1	TRBV20-1	few	TRBJ2-7	TGCAGTGCTCTGGACAGGGTGGGGGAGCAGTACTTC	CSALDRVGEQYF
-	TRBV11-1	many	TRBJ1-1	TGTGCCAGCAGCTTAGGGATTGGTGGAGGCGTTAACACTGAAGCTTTCTTT	CASSLGIGGGVNTEAFF
-	TRBV10-3	many	TRBJ1-1	TGTGCCATCAGTGAGTCAGGGAACACTGAAGCTTTCTTT	CAISESGNTEAFF
TRBD2	TRBV5-4	few	TRBJ2-5	TGTGCCAGCAGCTTATGGCGGGGGGCGAGGCGGGAAGAGACCCAGTACTTC	CASSLWRGARREETQYF
-	TRBV6-6	few	TRBJ2-2	TGTGCCAGCAGTTTCGGAGGGGGCCCCGGGGAGCTGTTTTTT	CASSFGGGPGELFF
TRBD1	TRBV7-9	-	TRBJ2-7	TGTGCCAGCATAAGGACAGGGGCCTACGAGCAGTACTTC	CASIRTGAYEQYF
TRBD1	TRBV7-9	few	TRBJ2-2	TGTGCCAGCAAGGGACAGCTGAACACCGGGGAGCTGTTTTTT	CASKGQLNTGELFF
TRBD2	TRBV30	-	TRBJ2-5	TGTGCCTGGAGTGTACCCAGCGGGGGGAGAAACCAAGAGACCCAGTACTTC	CAWSVPSGGRNQETQYF
TRBD1	TRBV19	-	TRBJ2-7	TGTGCCAGTTCCGACATTCGGACAGGCCGTGGCCAGCAGTACTTC	CASSDIRTGRGQQYF
TRBD2	TRBV29-1	few	TRBJ2-7	TGCAGCGTTGGTGCCCCGGGGGGCTCCTACGAGCAGTACTTC	CSVGAPGGSYEQYF
-	TRBV6-2/TRBV6-3	-	TRBJ1-1	TGTGCCAGCATCAAAGGGGGGTCGGGCACTGAAGCTTTCTTT	CASIKGGSGTEAFF
-	TRBV20-1	few	TRBJ1-6	TGCAGTGCTACCGGGCCGCTCGGGGATAATTCACCCCTCCACTTT	CSATGPLGDNSPLHF
TRBD2	TRBV9	many	TRBJ2-1	TGTGCCAGCAGCGTCAGCGGGGGGGGGAATGAGCAGTTCTTC	CASSVSGGGNEQFF
TRBD1	TRBV2	-	TRBJ2-3	TGTGCCAGCAGTCAGGGACAGAATGTAGATACGCAGTATTTT	CASSQGQNVDTQYF
-	TRBV6-2/TRBV6-3	few	TRBJ2-7	TGTGCCAGCTCTGGCGGCTCCTACGAGCAGTACTTC	CASSGGSYEQYF
-	TRBV2	-	TRBJ1-2	TGTGCCAGCAGTGAAGAGTATGGCTACACCTTC	CASSEEYGYTF
-	TRBV6-5	-	TRBJ2-5	TGTGCCAGCAGTTACTCGAGGGGGTCATGCCAAGAGACCCAGTACTTC	CASSYSRGSCQETQYF
-	TRBV5-1	few	TRBJ2-3	TGCGCCAGCAGCCCCCGAGTCCGAGGGGCAGATACGCAGTATTTT	CASSPRVRGADTQYF
-	TRBV14	few	TRBJ1-4	TGTGCCAGCAGCCAAGATTGGGCAGTCGGACTGTTTTTT	CASSQDWAVGLFF
TRBD1	TRBV28	-	TRBJ1-1	TGTGCCAGCACCAGACAGGGGGCGGGGACTGAAGCTTTCTTT	CASTRQGAGTEAFF